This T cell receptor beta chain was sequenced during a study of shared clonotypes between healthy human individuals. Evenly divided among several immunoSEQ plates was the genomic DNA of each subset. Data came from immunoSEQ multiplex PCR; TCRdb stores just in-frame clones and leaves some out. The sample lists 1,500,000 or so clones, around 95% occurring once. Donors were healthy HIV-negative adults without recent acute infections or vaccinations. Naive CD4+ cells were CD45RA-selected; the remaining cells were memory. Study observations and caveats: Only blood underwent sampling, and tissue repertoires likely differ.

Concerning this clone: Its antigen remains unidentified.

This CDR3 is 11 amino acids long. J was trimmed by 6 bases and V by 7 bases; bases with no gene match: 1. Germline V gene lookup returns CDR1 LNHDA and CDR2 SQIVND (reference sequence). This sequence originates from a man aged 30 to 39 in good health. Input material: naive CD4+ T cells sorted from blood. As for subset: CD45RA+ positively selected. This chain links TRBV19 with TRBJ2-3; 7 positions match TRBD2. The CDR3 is CASTSGDTQYF. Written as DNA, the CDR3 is TGTGCCAGTACTAGCGGTGATACGCAGTATTTT.